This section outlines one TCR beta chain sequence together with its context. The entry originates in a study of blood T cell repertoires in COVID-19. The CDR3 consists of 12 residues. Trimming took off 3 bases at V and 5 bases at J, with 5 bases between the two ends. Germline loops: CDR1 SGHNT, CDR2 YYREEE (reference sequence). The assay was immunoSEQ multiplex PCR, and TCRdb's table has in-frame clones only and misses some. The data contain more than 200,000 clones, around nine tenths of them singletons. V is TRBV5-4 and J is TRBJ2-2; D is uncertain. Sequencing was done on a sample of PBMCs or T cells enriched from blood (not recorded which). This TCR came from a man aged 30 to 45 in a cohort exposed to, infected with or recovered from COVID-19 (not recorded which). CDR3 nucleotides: TGTGCCAGCAGCTCGAGAACCGGGGAGCTGTTTTTT. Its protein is CASSSRTGELFF.